Presented here are 10 T cell receptor beta chains from one specimen sequenced in a study of post-analysis software for immune sequencing data. Study-wide results and limits: The study found TRBV5-6, TRBV5-1 and TRBV20-1 among five TRBV segments more frequent in patients than controls.

No antigens are known for them. Sequencing libraries made from TCR beta cDNA carried unique molecular identifiers. TCRdb itself ran the PCR reads through MiXCR, one entry per CDR3 protein. The sample includes about 460,000 distinct CDR3 sequences, roughly 46% seen only once; the top ten take 9% to 13%. Sequenced sample: blood. The receptors here all came from a girl aged 10 to 17 with multiple sclerosis.

The chain employs TRBV6-1 and TRBJ2-3; 7 bases agree with TRBD2. The V gene's germline CDR1 is MNHNS and CDR2 SASEGT. The CDR3 extends over 17 amino acids. With 2 bases clipped from V and 0 bases from J, the junction kept 8 bases outside the gene matches. The CDR3 region has the DNA TGTGCCAGCAGTGAAACGTGGAGCGGGACTAGCACAGATACGCAGTATTTT. Protein product: CASSETWSGTSTDTQYF.

There are a few counts of this clonotype. The V gene is TRBV6-2 or TRBV6-3, the J gene TRBJ2-7, with D perhaps given as TRBD1 or TRBD2 (5 bases each). This CDR3 is built from 12 residues. Germline lookup yields CDR1 MNHEY and CDR2 SVGEGT. V lost 2 bases, J lost 4 bases, and 6 bases lay in between. This CDR3 is CASSYEGYEQYF. The CDR3 region has the DNA TGTGCCAGCAGTTACGAGGGGTACGAGCAGTACTTC.

This clonotype was seen a few times. The V gene is TRBV5-1, the J gene TRBJ2-7, with D possibly TRBD1 on 6 matching bases. V lost 2 bases to trimming and J lost 0 bases, with 12 bases between them. Germline CDR1 and CDR2: SGHRS and YFSETQ. The CDR3 spans 15 residues. CDR3 protein: CASSFDRHNSYEQYF. CDR3 nucleotides: TGCGCCAGCAGCTTCGACAGGCATAACTCCTACGAGCAGTACTTC.

V gene TRBV6-5 combines with J gene TRBJ2-3; 9 positions match TRBD1. The trim removed 4 bases at V and 1 base at J, leaving 9 bases unmatched. This CDR3 comprises 17 residues. Germline CDR1 and CDR2: MNHEY and SVGAGI. For the CDR3, the DNA is TGTGCCAGCAGTTTCTACCTGGACAGGGGAGGCACAGATACGCAGTATTTT. Residues: CASSFYLDRGGTDTQYF.

This clonotype came up a few times. The chain recombines TRBV9 with TRBJ2-1; D may correspond to TRBD1 or TRBD2 (5 bases each). V was shortened by 0 bases and J by 1 base, with 11 bases between the two germline ends. CDR3 length: 16 amino acids. Germline V CDR1 and CDR2: SGDLS, YYNGEE. As DNA, the CDR3 is TGTGCCAGCAGCGTAGGGGACCGCCCGTCCTACAATGAGCAGTTCTTC. As protein: CASSVGDRPSYNEQFF.

This chain uses TRBV28 with TRBJ2-3; 10 bases map to TRBD1. V shed 7 bases, J shed 2 bases, and the junction held 12 bases outside the gene matches. The CDR3 is 17 residues long. The germline V gene encodes CDR1 MDHEN and CDR2 SYDVKM. CDR3 sequence: CASTDPGQGLLTDTQYF. CDR3 DNA: TGTGCCAGCACTGACCCGGGACAGGGGCTTCTCACAGATACGCAGTATTTT.

The CDR3 protein is CASSVTLAGGEEQFF. The DNA for the CDR3 is TGTGCCAGCAGCGTCACACTAGCAGGAGGCGAGGAGCAGTTCTTC. The chain uses TRBV9 and TRBJ2-1, with a weak D call TRBD2 (6 bases). This CDR3 spans 15 amino acids. The germline gives CDR1 SGDLS, CDR2 YYNGEE. V was shortened by 2 bases and J by 10 bases, with 19 bases between the two germline ends.

On this clonotype: A read error may produce the germline difference seen at one junction end. V and J are TRBV20-1 and TRBJ2-7, with 8 positions matching TRBD2. This CDR3 comprises 15 residues. Germline CDR1 and CDR2: DFQATT and SNEGSKA (reference sequence). In nucleotides, the CDR3 is TGCAGTGTTAGAGTTCGGGCGGGAGGTGACTACGAGCAGTACTTC. Translated, it gives CSVRVRAGGDYEQYF.

In this sample, this clonotype turned up a few times. The chain joins TRBV20-1 to TRBJ2-7; 8 positions agree with TRBD2. CDR3 length equals 13 residues. Germline trimming cut 0 bases from V and 5 bases from J; bases unmatched to any gene: 3. CDR1 and CDR2 from the germline V gene are DFQATT and SNEGSKA (reference sequence). The CDR3, as DNA: TGCAGTGCTAGAGAGATAGCGGGAAACGAGCAGTACTTC. Translating it yields CSAREIAGNEQYF.

This clonotype was recorded once. This chain connects TRBV7-2 to TRBJ2-5; TRBD1 might be the D (6 bases). V lost 5 bases and J lost 4, with 20 bases in between. The CDR3 has 16 residues. Germline-derived CDR1 and CDR2 are SGHTA and FQGNSA. The CDR3 loop is CASSPAVGGTRETQYF. Here the CDR3 DNA reads TGTGCCAGCAGCCCGGCCGTAGGGGGTACAAGAGAGACCCAGTACTTC.